One and the same sample provided the 3 T cell receptor beta chains below, sequenced in a study of blood T cell repertoires in COVID-19. Repertoires were generated with immunoSEQ multiplex PCR, while TCRdb's copy carries only in-frame clones and drops some. Of about 350,000 clones in the sample, more than 75% were seen once. The sample was PBMCs or T cells enriched from blood (not recorded which). The receptor source for this set is a woman in her twenties or thirties who had recovered from COVID-19.

The chain has TRBV12-5 and TRBJ2-1, with 7 bases fitting TRBD1. The V and J ends lost 1 base and 5 bases, in that order; junction bases with no gene match: 5. The CDR3 consists of 15 residues. Germline-derived CDR1 and CDR2 are LGHNT and FRNRAP. In DNA form, the CDR3 reads TGTGCTAGTGGTTTGGAAGGGGGCCGCAACAATGAGCAGTTCTTC. It translates to CASGLEGGRNNEQFF. Using reference TRBV12-5 and TRBJ2-1 for the parts outside the CDR3, the full variable domain is DARVTQTPRHKVTEMGQEVTMRCQPILGHNTVFWYRQTMMQGLELLAYFRNRAPLDDSGMPKDRFSAEMPDATLATLKIQPSEPRDSAVYFCASGLEGGRNNEQFFGPGTRLTVL.

The chain carries TRBV19 and TRBJ1-5; D is perhaps TRBD1 (6 bases). CDR1 LNHDA and CDR2 SQIVND come from the germline V gene (reference sequence). CDR3 length: 17 amino acids. V was shortened by 0 bases and J by 2 bases, with 14 bases between the two germline ends. The CDR3 loop reads CASSIDPGERGNQPQHF. The CDR3 DNA reads as TGTGCCAGTAGTATAGATCCAGGGGAAAGGGGCAATCAGCCCCAGCATTTT.

The chain carries TRBV9 and TRBJ2-5; 7 bases fit TRBD2. This CDR3 has 15 amino acids. CDR1 is SGDLS, CDR2 YYNGEE, per germline. J was trimmed by 3 bases and V by 2 bases; bases with no gene match: 7. The CDR3 region is CASSVGGYAEETQYF. The CDR3 DNA follows: TGTGCCAGCAGCGTGGGGGGGTATGCCGAAGAGACCCAGTACTTC. Looking up the rest from reference TRBV9 and TRBJ2-5 gives the full variable domain: DSGVTQTPKHLITATGQRVTLRCSPRSGDLSVYWYQQSLDQGLQFLIQYYNGEERAKGNILERFSAQQFPDLHSELNLSSLELGDSALYFCASSVGGYAEETQYFGPGTRLLVL.